This T cell receptor (beta chain) was sequenced in a study of CD8+CD57+ T cells in acquired aplastic anemia. Study details: DNA per sorted CD4+ or CD8+ sample ranged roughly 0.17 to 27.4 ug, averaging roughly 3.3 ug. Study-level points and caveats: Patients and controls were not found to differ significantly in CD8+ Simpson's diversity.

Germline CDR1 SNHLY, CDR2 FYNNEI. CDR3 length equals 15 residues. After removal of 8 bases from V and 1 base from J, the junction contained 6 bases not matched to a gene. According to the study, genomic DNA was the template for TCR beta VDJ and CDR3 profiling. TCRdb re-derived calls from the reads in MiXCR, one entry per CDR3 protein. Of 150,000 to 200,000 distinct CDR3 sequences in the sample, approximately 43% are singletons; the top ten hold under 1.2%. A note on this clonotype: Its antigen is still unknown.

The chain is built from TRBV2 and TRBJ1-1; 11 bases fit TRBD1. Input material: sorted CD4+, CD8+, or CD8+CD57+ T cells (not recorded which) from PBMCs. The TCR comes from a human donor in good health. CDR3 nucleotide sequence: TGTGCCAGCGGATGGACAGGGGGCCGGAACACTGAAGCTTTCTTT. This gives the protein CASGWTGGRNTEAFF.